Described below is a single T cell receptor (beta chain) sequence and its context. CDR1 SNHLY and CDR2 FYNNEI come from the germline V gene. The CDR3 totals 16 residues. Germline trimming cut 8 bases from V and 6 bases from J; bases unmatched to any gene: 14. Produced via immunoSEQ multiplex PCR; TCRdb's table is partial and in-frame only. Of 6,000 or so clones listed, 55% to 60% are singletons. Treatment denoted: randomized to nivolumab then ipilimumab (arm A) or the reverse (arm B). No patient had prior DNA-damaging chemotherapy. Live CD3+CD8+ CD19− CD56− cells were sorted from PBMCs. The sample belongs to a study of sequential checkpoint blockade in melanoma. Study at large: Arm A got nivolumab then ipilimumab; arm B the reverse, 1:1. After both sequences, patients received maintenance nivolumab.

Here the sequenced sample was CD8+ T cells sorted from blood (inferred from file names), taken from a patient given nivolumab and ipilimumab in sequence. The chain couples TRBV2 to TRBJ2-5; 11 bases match TRBD2. This TCR was sampled from a human donor with melanoma. CDR3 coding DNA: TGTGCCAGCCTTCTTCCTAGCGGGAGGTTTAGGAAGACCCAGTACTTC. Translated, it gives CASLLPSGRFRKTQYF.